What follows are 13 T cell receptor beta chains derived from one specimen sequenced in a study of metastatic and nonmetastatic thyroid tumors. Prior to thyroid surgery, none of the patients had received any treatment. TCRdb reanalyzed the PCR reads via MiXCR. Of some 31,000 clones listed, approximately 17% are singletons. What was sequenced was blood. Source of these receptors: a female donor with papillary thyroid cancer or a benign thyroid nodule (not recorded which). Some clones in this sample may be carry-over from other donors' samples.

This clone was seen ten or more times. This chain uses TRBV12-3 or TRBV12-4 with TRBJ2-3, with 9 bases lining up with TRBD2. The junction had 4 bases not matched to a gene; V was cut back by 3 bases and J by 3 bases. This CDR3 spans 15 amino acids. CDR3 DNA sequence: TGTGCCAGCAGTTTGGCGGGAGGGCCGACAGATACGCAGTATTTT. It translates to CASSLAGGPTDTQYF.

There are many counts of this clone. The gene calls are TRBV13 and TRBJ2-7; TRBD2 aligns across 10 bases. This CDR3 is 14 amino acids long. From germline, CDR1 is PRHDT and CDR2 FYEKMQ (reference sequence). J lost 6 bases, V lost 3 bases, and 5 bases had no gene match. The CDR3 DNA sequence: TGTGCCAGCAGCTTCTCTAGCGGGAGTCGCGAGCAGTACTTC. Encoded protein: CASSFSSGSREQYF.

This clone was counted at least ten times. The chain joins TRBV10-1 to TRBJ2-1, with 10 bases aligning to TRBD2. The CDR3 loop spans 20 amino acids. V shed 0 bases and J 0 bases; nucleotides not matched to a gene: 11. CDR1 and CDR2 (germline): WNHNN, SYGVQD (reference sequence). Written as DNA, the CDR3 is TGCGCCAGCAGTGAGTCGAGGAGAGGTGCTAGCGGGGGCTCCTACAATGAGCAGTTCTTC. This gives the protein CASSESRRGASGGSYNEQFF.

J is TRBJ2-7 and V is TRBV6-1; tentatively, D is TRBD2 (6 bases). The germline V and J ends were trimmed by 6 bases and 2 bases, with 20 bases remaining between them. The germline V gene encodes CDR1 MNHNS and CDR2 SASEGT. The CDR3 contains 16 residues. The CDR3 nucleotides read TGTGCCAGCAGGCGAGAACCCGGGACTCAGACCTACGAGCAGTACTTC. Protein: CASRREPGTQTYEQYF.

This clone occurred many times. The gene calls are TRBV7-8 and TRBJ2-7; D tentatively reads TRBD1 or TRBD2 (5 bases each). CDR3 length: 14 amino acids. V lost 5 bases to trimming and J lost 3 bases, with 14 bases between them. Germline assignment: CDR1 SGHVS and CDR2 FQNEAQ. CDR3 sequence (DNA): TGTGCCAGCAGCCCATCCGAGGGGTTCTACGAGCAGTACTTC. Its protein is CASSPSEGFYEQYF. Drawing the rest from reference TRBV7-8 and TRBJ2-7, the complete variable domain is GAGVSQSPRYKVAKRGQDVALRCDPISGHVSLFWYQQALGQGPEFLTYFQNEAQLDKSGLPSDRFFAERPEGSVSTLKIQRTQQEDSAVYLCASSPSEGFYEQYFGPGTRLTVT.

There are many counts of this clone. A much larger clone lies one base from this, so it may be a read error. In the same sample, other DNA sequences code for this CDR3. V and J are TRBV2 and TRBJ1-2; no clear D. Between the trimmed V and J ends, which lost 7 bases and 8 bases, there was a span of 11 bases. Germline CDR1 and CDR2: SNHLY and FYNNEI. This CDR3 has 11 residues. CDR3 DNA sequence: TGTGCCAGCACCCAGGAAGGGGGCTACACCTTC. Translating it yields CASTQEGGYTF. Filled out from reference TRBV2 and TRBJ1-2, the complete variable domain reads EPEVTQTPSHQVTQMGQEVILRCVPISNHLYFYWYRQILGQKVEFLVSFYNNEISEKSEIFDDQFSVERPDGSNFTLKIRSTKLEDSAMYFCASTQEGGYTFGSGTRLTVV.

Comment on this clone: Its ends do not fully match the called genes, so a read error is possible. The chain joins TRBV11-2 to TRBJ1-2, with D tentatively TRBD1 (5 bases). The CDR3 covers 15 residues. The germline gives CDR1 SGHAT, CDR2 FQNNGV. CDR3 bases: TGTGCCAGCAGCTTAGTCGCCGGGGCAGGGTATGGTTACACCTTC. Its translation: CASSLVAGAGYGYTF.

With regard to this clone: At one of its ends the junction is not consistent with the germline gene, which may arise from a read error. The rearrangement joins TRBV27 to TRBJ1-1; 7 nucleotides agree with TRBD1. The CDR3 totals 15 residues. CDR1 and CDR2 (germline): MNHEY, SMNVEV (reference sequence). This CDR3 reads CASRTRDSEIAEVFF. CDR3 coding DNA: TGTGCCAGCAGGACGAGGGACAGTGAAATCGCTGAAGTTTTCTTT.

This clone has just a few counts. The chain is built from TRBV20-1 and TRBJ1-1, with TRBD1 identical over 8 bases. Germline V gives CDR1 DFQATT, CDR2 SNEGSKA (reference sequence). The CDR3 spans 14 residues. The CDR3 here is CSRHRGIVSTEAFF. The CDR3 DNA is TGCAGCCGTCACAGGGGGATAGTCAGCACTGAAGCTTTCTTT.

This clone has ten or more counts. The J gene is TRBJ1-1, the V gene TRBV6-1; the match to TRBD1 covers 10 bases. V gave up 8 bases and J gave up 5 bases; unmatched junction bases: 11. Germline lookup yields CDR1 MNHNS and CDR2 SASEGT. This CDR3 comprises 15 residues. The CDR3: CASGRGQGRDTEAFF. The DNA of the CDR3 is TGTGCCAGCGGACGGGGACAGGGGAGGGATACTGAAGCTTTCTTT.

This clone appeared many times. The chain joins TRBV6-4 to TRBJ1-6, with 7 positions matching TRBD1. The CDR3 spans 15 residues. J was trimmed by 5 bases and V by 6 bases; bases with no gene match: 7. Germline CDR1 MRHNA, CDR2 SNTAGT. The CDR3 region is CASRETGWDNSPLHF. The CDR3 DNA reads TGTGCCAGCAGAGAGACAGGGTGGGATAATTCACCCCTCCACTTT.

This clone was seen more than once but under ten times. The chain recombines TRBV28 with TRBJ1-1; D unresolved. Trimming pared 8 bases from V and 2 bases from J, leaving 15 bases between. CDR1 MDHEN and CDR2 SYDVKM come from the germline V gene. The CDR3 sequence is 14 residues long. DNA of the CDR3: TGTGCCAGCTCGGGAGGGAATCGTAACACTGAAGCTTTCTTT. It translates to CASSGGNRNTEAFF.

This chain uses TRBV6-1 with TRBJ2-7; a possible D gene is TRBD1 (5 bases). There are 14 residues in the CDR3. The germline V gene encodes CDR1 MNHNS and CDR2 SASEGT. The V gene lost 2 bases and the J gene lost 6 bases, with 14 bases spanning the gap. CDR3 nucleotide sequence: TGTGCCAGCAGTGAAAAGGTCAGGGTTTTCGAGCAGTACGTC. Translation gives CASSEKVRVFEQYV.